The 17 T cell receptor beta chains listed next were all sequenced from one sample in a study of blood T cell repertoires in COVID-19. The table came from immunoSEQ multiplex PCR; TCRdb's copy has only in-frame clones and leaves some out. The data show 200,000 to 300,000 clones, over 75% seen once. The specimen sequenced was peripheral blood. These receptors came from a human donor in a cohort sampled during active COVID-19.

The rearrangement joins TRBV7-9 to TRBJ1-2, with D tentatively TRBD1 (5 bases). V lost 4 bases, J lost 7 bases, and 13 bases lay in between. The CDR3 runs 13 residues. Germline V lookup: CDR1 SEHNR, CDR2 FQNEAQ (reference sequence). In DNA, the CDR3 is TGTGCCAGCAGCTGGATACAGGCCTTTGGCTACACCTTC. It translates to CASSWIQAFGYTF.

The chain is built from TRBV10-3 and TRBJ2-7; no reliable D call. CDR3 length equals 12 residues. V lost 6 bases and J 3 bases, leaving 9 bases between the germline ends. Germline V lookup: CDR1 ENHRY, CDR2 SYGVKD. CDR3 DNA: TGTGCCATCAGAAGATCGGGCTACGAGCAGTACTTC. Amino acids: CAIRRSGYEQYF.

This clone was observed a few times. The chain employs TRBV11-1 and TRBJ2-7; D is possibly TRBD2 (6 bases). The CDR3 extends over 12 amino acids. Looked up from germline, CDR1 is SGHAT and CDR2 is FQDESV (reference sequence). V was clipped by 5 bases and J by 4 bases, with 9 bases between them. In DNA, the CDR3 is TGTGCCAGCAGCCGCGCGGGGTACGAGCAGTACTTC. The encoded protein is CASSRAGYEQYF. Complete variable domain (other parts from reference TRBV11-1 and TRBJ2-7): EAEVAQSPRYKITEKSQAVAFWCDPISGHATLYWYRQILGQGPELLVQFQDESVVDDSQLPKDRFSAERLKGVDSTLKIQPAELGDSAMYLCASSRAGYEQYFGPGTRLTVT.

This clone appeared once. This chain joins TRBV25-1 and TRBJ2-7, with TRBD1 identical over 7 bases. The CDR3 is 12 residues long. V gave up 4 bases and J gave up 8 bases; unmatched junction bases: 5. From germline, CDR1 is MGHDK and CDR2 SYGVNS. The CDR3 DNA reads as TGTGCCAGCAGTGGACAGGGTCAACAGCAGTACTTC. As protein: CASSGQGQQQYF.

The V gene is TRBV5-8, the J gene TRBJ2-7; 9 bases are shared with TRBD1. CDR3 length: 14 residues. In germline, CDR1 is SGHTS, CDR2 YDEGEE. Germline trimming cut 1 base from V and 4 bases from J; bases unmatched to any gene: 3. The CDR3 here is CASSLYRGPYEQYF. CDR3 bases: TGTGCCAGCAGCTTGTACAGGGGGCCTTACGAGCAGTACTTC.

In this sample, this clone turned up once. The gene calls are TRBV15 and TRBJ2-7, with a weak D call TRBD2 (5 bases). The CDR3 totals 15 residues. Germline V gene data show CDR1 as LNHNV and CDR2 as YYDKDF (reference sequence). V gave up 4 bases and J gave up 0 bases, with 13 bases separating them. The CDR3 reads CATSTSRESSYEQYF. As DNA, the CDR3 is TGTGCCACCAGCACATCAAGGGAGAGCTCCTACGAGCAGTACTTC.

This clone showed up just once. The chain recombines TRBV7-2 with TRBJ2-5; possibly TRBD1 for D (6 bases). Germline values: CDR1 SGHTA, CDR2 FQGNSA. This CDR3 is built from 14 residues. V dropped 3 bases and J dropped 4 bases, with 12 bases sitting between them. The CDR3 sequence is CASSFQGRGETQYF. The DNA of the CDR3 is TGTGCCAGCAGCTTCCAGGGGCGAGGAGAGACCCAGTACTTC.

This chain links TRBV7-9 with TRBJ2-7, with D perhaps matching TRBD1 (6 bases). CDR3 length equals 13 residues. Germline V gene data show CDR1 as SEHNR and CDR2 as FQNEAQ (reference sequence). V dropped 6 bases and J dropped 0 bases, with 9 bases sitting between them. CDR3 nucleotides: TGTGCCAGCAGGGACAGCAGCTCCTACGAGCAGTACTTC. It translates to CASRDSSSYEQYF.

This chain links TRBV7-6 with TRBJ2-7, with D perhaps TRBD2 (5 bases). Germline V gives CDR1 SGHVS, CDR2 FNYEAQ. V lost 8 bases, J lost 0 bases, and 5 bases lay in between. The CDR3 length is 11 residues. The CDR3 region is CASGSSYEQYF. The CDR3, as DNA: TGTGCCAGCGGGAGCTCCTACGAGCAGTACTTC.

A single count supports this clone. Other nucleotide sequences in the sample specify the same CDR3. The CDR3 protein is CASSNTGNTEAFF. The DNA for the CDR3 is TGTGCCAGTAGTAACACAGGGAACACTGAAGCTTTCTTT. The V call is TRBV19, the J call TRBJ1-1; D is perhaps TRBD1 (5 bases). V was pared by 4 bases and J by 1 base, with 7 bases between. CDR1 is LNHDA, CDR2 SQIVND, per germline (reference sequence). The CDR3 totals 13 residues.

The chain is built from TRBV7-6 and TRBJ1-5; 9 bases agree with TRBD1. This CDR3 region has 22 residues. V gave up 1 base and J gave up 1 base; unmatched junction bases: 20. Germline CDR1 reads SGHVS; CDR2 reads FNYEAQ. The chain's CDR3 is CASSLVPRLGTGGVVSNQPQHF. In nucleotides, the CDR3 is TGTGCCAGCAGCTTAGTTCCGCGGCTGGGTACAGGGGGCGTAGTAAGCAATCAGCCCCAGCATTTT.

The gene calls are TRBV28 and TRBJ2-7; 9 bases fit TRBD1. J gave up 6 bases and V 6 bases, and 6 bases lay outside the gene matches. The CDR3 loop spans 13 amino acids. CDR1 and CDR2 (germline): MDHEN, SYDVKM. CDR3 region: CASSLTGGGEQYF. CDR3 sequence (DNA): TGTGCCAGCAGCCTAACAGGGGGCGGCGAGCAGTACTTC.

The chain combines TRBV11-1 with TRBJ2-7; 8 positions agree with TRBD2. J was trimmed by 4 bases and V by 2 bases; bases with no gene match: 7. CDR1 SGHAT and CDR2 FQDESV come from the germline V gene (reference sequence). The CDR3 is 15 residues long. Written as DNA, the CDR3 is TGTGCCAGCAGCTTAAGAGATGGACTAGCTTACGAGCAGTACTTC. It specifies CASSLRDGLAYEQYF.

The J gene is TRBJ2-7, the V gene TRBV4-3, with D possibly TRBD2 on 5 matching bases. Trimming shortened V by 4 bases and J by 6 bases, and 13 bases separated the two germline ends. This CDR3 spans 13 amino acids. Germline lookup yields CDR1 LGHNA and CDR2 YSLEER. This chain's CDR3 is CASSRGLGTEQYF. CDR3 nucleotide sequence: TGCGCCAGCAGCCGAGGACTGGGAACCGAGCAGTACTTC.

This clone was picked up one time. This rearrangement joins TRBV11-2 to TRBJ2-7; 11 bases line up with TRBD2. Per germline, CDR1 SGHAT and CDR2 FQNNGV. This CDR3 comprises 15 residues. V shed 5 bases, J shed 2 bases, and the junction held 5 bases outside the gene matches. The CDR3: CASSGTSGATYEQYF. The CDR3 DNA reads TGTGCCAGCAGCGGGACTAGCGGAGCTACCTACGAGCAGTACTTC.

CDR3 amino acids: CASKPRSSSYEQYF. In DNA, the CDR3 is TGTGCCAGCAAGCCGCGGAGTAGCTCCTACGAGCAGTACTTC. This chain uses TRBV6-5 with TRBJ2-7, with D uncertain. Germline V gene sequence: CDR1 MNHEY, CDR2 SVGAGI. The CDR3 sequence is 14 residues long. Deletions cut 7 bases from V and 0 bases from J, with 13 bases between.

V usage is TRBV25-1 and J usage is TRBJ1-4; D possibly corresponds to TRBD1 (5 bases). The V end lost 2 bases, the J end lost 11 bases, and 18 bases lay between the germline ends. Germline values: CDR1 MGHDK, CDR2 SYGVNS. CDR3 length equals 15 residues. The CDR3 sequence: CASSENRGGSGKLFF. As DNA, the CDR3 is TGTGCCAGCAGTGAAAACCGGGGGGGGTCTGGTAAACTGTTTTTT.